Listed below are T cell receptor beta chains from one sample, sequenced in a study of shared clonotypes between healthy human individuals. This table comes from immunoSEQ multiplex PCR, and its TCRdb copy is limited to in-frame clones, with some not included. The profile covers some 580,000 clones, with about 98% appearing a single time and roughly 0.29% taken by the ten largest. The sequencing input was naive CD8+ T cells sorted from blood. The receptors were sampled from a man aged 30-40 years in good health. Each CDR3 is given with its conserved first and last residue. The D gene is left open where the match is weak. Clone size, where shown, is once, few, many, or a class for clones that have expanded.

j_call,d_call,clone_size,cdr3_length,v_call,cdr3_nt,cdr3_aa
TRBJ2-1,-,-,16,TRBV25-1,TGTGCCAGCAGTGAATATCTCCGAACCGATAACAATGAGCAGTTCTTC,CASSEYLRTDNNEQFF
TRBJ2-1,TRBD2,once,15,TRBV5-4,TGTGCCAGCAGGAGGGGACTAGACCCCATGGATGAGCAGTTCTTC,CASRRGLDPMDEQFF
TRBJ2-1,TRBD2,-,17,TRBV5-1,TGCGCCAGCAGCGTAGCGCCAGGACTAGTTTTAGACAATGAGCAGTTCTTC,CASSVAPGLVLDNEQFF
TRBJ2-3,TRBD1,-,18,TRBV28,TGTGCCAGCACCCCAGCTTCGGACCCCCGGACAGGGGAAGATACGCAGTATTTT,CASTPASDPRTGEDTQYF
TRBJ2-1,TRBD2,-,14,TRBV7-8,TGTGCCAGCAGCCCGATCCCGGGAGGCAATGAGCAGTTCTTC,CASSPIPGGNEQFF
TRBJ2-1,TRBD1,-,13,TRBV29-1,TGCAGCACCGGACAGGGACCCTTCAATGAGCAGTTCTTC,CSTGQGPFNEQFF
TRBJ2-1,-,-,14,TRBV5-4,TGTGCCAGCAGCTCCTCGAGCTCCTACAATGAGCAGTTCTTC,CASSSSSSYNEQFF
TRBJ2-7,-,-,17,TRBV4-3,TGCGCCAGCAGCCAGGTCTCGTTGGGCGAGGACCCGCGCGAGCAGTACTTC,CASSQVSLGEDPREQYF
TRBJ2-7,-,-,14,TRBV5-1,TGCGCCAGCAGCTCCTCCGGGAACCCCTACGAGCAGTACTTC,CASSSSGNPYEQYF
TRBJ2-3,TRBD1,-,16,TRBV9,TGTGCCAGCAGCTTTTATGGGACAGGGGGCTTAGATACGCAGTATTTT,CASSFYGTGGLDTQYF
TRBJ2-7,-,-,15,TRBV7-9,TGTGCCAGCAGCTTACCCGAGACCGGATCCTACGAGCAGTACTTC,CASSLPETGSYEQYF
TRBJ2-3,TRBD2,-,22,TRBV15,TGTGCCACCAGCAGAGATGAGTGGTTCGCTAGCGGGAGTCCCACTTCAACAGATACGCAGTATTTT,CATSRDEWFASGSPTSTDTQYF
TRBJ2-1,-,-,12,TRBV6-5,TGTGCCAGCAGTCTCGATTACAATGAGCAGTTCTTC,CASSLDYNEQFF
TRBJ2-7,TRBD2,-,15,TRBV7-7,TGTGCCAGCAGTTCCGGGGATAGCGGGAGAAACGAGCAGTACTTC,CASSSGDSGRNEQYF
TRBJ2-1,-,-,15,TRBV6-6,TGTGCCAGCAGTTACGGGAGCGGCAGTTACAATGAGCAGTTCTTC,CASSYGSGSYNEQFF
TRBJ2-2,TRBD2,-,15,TRBV7-7,TGTGCCAGCAGCTTAGGACTAGCGGACCCCTCTGGGCTGTTTTTT,CASSLGLADPSGLFF
TRBJ2-7,TRBD2,-,14,TRBV4-1,TGCGCCAGCAGCAGCACTAGCGGGATCTACGAGCAGTACTTC,CASSSTSGIYEQYF
TRBJ1-1,-,-,13,TRBV7-7,TGTGCCAGCAGCTTCTCCCAGGGCACTGAAGCTTTCTTT,CASSFSQGTEAFF
TRBJ1-2,TRBD1,-,15,TRBV13,TGTGCCAGCAGCTTAAGGGACAGGGGGTACTATGGCTACACCTTC,CASSLRDRGYYGYTF
TRBJ2-3,TRBD2,-,17,TRBV5-4,TGTGCCAGCAGCTTGGGCCCCCTAGCGGGATCAACAGATACGCAGTATTTT,CASSLGPLAGSTDTQYF
TRBJ2-7,-,once,16,TRBV28,TGTGCCAGCAGTCCGCGACAGACTCAAGCGTCCTACGAGCAGTACTTC,CASSPRQTQASYEQYF
TRBJ1-5,-,-,13,TRBV28,TGTGCCAGCAGTTCCTTCAACAATCAGCCCCAGCATTTT,CASSSFNNQPQHF
TRBJ1-1,-,-,12,TRBV6-5,TGTGCCAGCAGTCCGGACGGGGGTCGGGCTTTCTTT,CASSPDGGRAFF
TRBJ2-7,-,-,14,TRBV11-2,TGTGCCAGCAGCTTCCCTTTCAGCTCCTACGAGCAGTACTTC,CASSFPFSSYEQYF
TRBJ2-7,TRBD1,-,12,TRBV6-1,TGTGCCAGCACCGACAGGGGCCACGAGCAGTACTTC,CASTDRGHEQYF
TRBJ2-7,TRBD1,-,16,TRBV9,TGTGCCAGCAGCGTAGGACAGGGAAGGGCTTTCTACGAGCAGTACTTC,CASSVGQGRAFYEQYF
TRBJ1-1,-,-,15,TRBV7-2,TGTGCCAGCAGCCCATCGGGCCACTCGAACACTGAAGCTTTCTTT,CASSPSGHSNTEAFF
TRBJ2-4,TRBD1,-,13,TRBV6-6,TGTGCCAGCAGTAAAGGGACAGGGGCCGATGGCTGCTTC,CASSKGTGADGCF
TRBJ2-7,TRBD1,-,13,TRBV6-1,TGTGCCAGCACAGGGGGCGAAGCCTACGAGCAGTACTTC,CASTGGEAYEQYF
TRBJ2-3,-,-,14,TRBV7-9,TGTGCCAGCAGCTTAGTCCGAGGGGCAGATACGCAGTATTTT,CASSLVRGADTQYF
TRBJ2-1,-,once,13,TRBV12-5,TGTGCTAGTCAAACTAGCTCCTACAATGAGCAGTTCTTC,CASQTSSYNEQFF
TRBJ2-1,-,-,14,TRBV6-1,TGTGCCAGCAGGGGGCGTAGCACCTACAATGAGCAGTTCTTC,CASRGRSTYNEQFF
TRBJ2-2,TRBD2,-,14,TRBV6-5,TGTGCCAGCAGTTACGCTAGCGGGGACGGGGAGCTGTTTTTT,CASSYASGDGELFF
TRBJ2-1,-,-,16,TRBV7-9,TGTGCCAGCAGCTTATTAGGGGAGGACACCTACAATGAGCAGTTCTTC,CASSLLGEDTYNEQFF
TRBJ2-7,TRBD1,once,13,TRBV7-6,TGTGCCAGCAGCATCGGACAGGGCTACGAGCAGTACTTC,CASSIGQGYEQYF
TRBJ2-7,-,-,15,TRBV13,TGTGCCAGCAGCTTAGAGGGCGGCGGCCTCTACGAGCAGTACTTC,CASSLEGGGLYEQYF
TRBJ2-7,-,-,13,TRBV4-1,TGCGCCAGCAGCCAAATAAGCAACGACGAGCAGTACTTC,CASSQISNDEQYF
TRBJ1-1,TRBD1,-,14,TRBV7-9,TGTGCCAGCAGGACACAGGGGGCGTACACTGAAGCTTTCTTT,CASRTQGAYTEAFF
TRBJ1-4,-,-,16,TRBV19,TGTGCCAGTAGTATCAGGCCTCGTGAGGCCAATGAAAAACTGTTTTTT,CASSIRPREANEKLFF
TRBJ2-2,TRBD1,-,16,TRBV29-1,TGCAGCGTTGAGGGAGGGCACAGGGGGCGGAACGGGGAGCTGTTTTTT,CSVEGGHRGRNGELFF
TRBJ1-5,TRBD1,-,18,TRBV7-8,TGTGCCAGCAGCTCCCGTGTCCGGACAGGGGCTCTCAATCAGCCCCAGCATTTT,CASSSRVRTGALNQPQHF